Following are 7 T cell receptor beta chains from one sample sequenced in a study of chronic HIV infection and antiretroviral therapy. TCRdb fed the 5' RACE reads into MiXCR, producing one record per CDR3 protein. This sample has some 43,000 distinct CDR3 sequences, with about 18% found just once. The sequencing sample was made of peripheral blood. Receptors were obtained from an adult who had HIV and had not received antiretroviral therapy, or was an uninfected healthy control (not recorded which).

This clonotype has a single count. The V gene is TRBV24-1, the J gene TRBJ2-7, with D perhaps TRBD1 (6 bases). The CDR3 is 15 residues long. The ends were cut back, 0 bases at V and 6 bases at J, with 14 bases in the middle. CDR1 and CDR2 (germline): KGHDR, SFDVKD. The CDR3 loop reads CATSDLQRGIREQYF. The CDR3 DNA is TGTGCCACCAGTGATTTGCAGAGGGGGATTCGCGAGCAGTACTTC.

The rearrangement joins TRBV5-4 to TRBJ2-2; a possible D gene is TRBD1 (6 bases). CDR3 length: 14 amino acids. Trimming removed 5 bases from V and 1 base from J, with 9 bases in between. CDR1 SGHNT and CDR2 YYREEE come from the germline V gene (reference sequence). Here the CDR3 reads CASRPGVNTGELFF. Here the CDR3 DNA reads TGTGCCAGCAGACCAGGGGTGAACACCGGGGAGCTGTTTTTT.

This chain uses TRBV7-2 with TRBJ2-1; 14 positions match TRBD2. Germline-derived CDR1 and CDR2 are SGHTA and FQGNSA. V trimming: 5 bases; J trimming: 4 bases; junction bases outside the gene matches: 13. The length of the CDR3 is 19 residues. The CDR3 loop is CASSPMGLAGAGSYNEQFF. In DNA, the CDR3 is TGTGCCAGCAGCCCGATGGGACTAGCGGGAGCGGGCAGTTACAATGAGCAGTTCTTC. Full variable domain (remainder filled in from reference TRBV7-2 and TRBJ2-1): GAGVSQSPSNKVTEKGKDVELRCDPISGHTALYWYRQSLGQGLEFLIYFQGNSAPDKSGLPSDRFSAERTGGSVSTLTIQRTQQEDSAVYLCASSPMGLAGAGSYNEQFFGPGTRLTVL.

The chain carries TRBV7-6 and TRBJ2-1, with TRBD2 as a possible D gene (7 bases). Germline values: CDR1 SGHVS, CDR2 FNYEAQ. V was pared by 4 bases and J by 3 bases, with 16 bases between. The CDR3 is 16 residues long. CDR3 nucleotide sequence: TGTGCCAGCAGCTCCCCGGGGGGCGGGATCTACAATGAGCAGTTCTTC. Protein sequence: CASSSPGGGIYNEQFF.

This clonotype came up a few times. This rearrangement joins TRBV4-1 to TRBJ2-1; a possible D gene is TRBD2 (6 bases). This CDR3 comprises 14 residues. With 4 bases removed from V and 7 bases from J, the gap between germline ends came to 14 bases. Germline CDR1 MGHRA, CDR2 YSYEKL. The CDR3 is CASSLFGSRNEQFF. The CDR3 coding sequence is TGCGCCAGCAGCCTTTTCGGGAGTCGGAATGAGCAGTTCTTC.

The sample holds a few counts of this clonotype. The chain uses TRBV6-1 and TRBJ2-7; 7 bases line up with TRBD2. The junction had 5 bases not matched to a gene; V was cut back by 3 bases and J by 0 bases. The length of the CDR3 is 15 residues. Germline lookup yields CDR1 MNHNS and CDR2 SASEGT. Written as DNA, the CDR3 is TGTGCCAGCAGTGAGTATGGCGGGGGCTCCTACGAGCAGTACTTC. It encodes CASSEYGGGSYEQYF.

This clonotype was picked up a small number of times. The rearrangement uses TRBV7-2 and TRBJ1-5; D is undetermined. From germline, CDR1 is SGHTA and CDR2 FQGNSA. The CDR3 extends over 16 amino acids. Trimming stripped 2 bases from V and 3 bases from J, with 14 bases between. CDR3 sequence (DNA): TGTGCCAGCAGCTTAAAACCTCTGAAGCCCAATCAGCCCCAGCATTTT. Translation: CASSLKPLKPNQPQHF.